The rows below give T cell receptor beta chains drawn from one sample of a study of blood T cells in healthy people across ages. Using its own MiXCR run on the 5' RACE reads, TCRdb lists one record per CDR3 protein. The sample holds over a million distinct CDR3 sequences, about 45% seen once. Sequenced: blood. These receptors all stem from a woman aged 18-29 years in good health. CDR3s include the opening cysteine and the closing phenylalanine or tryptophan.

j_call | v_call | cdr3_aa
TRBJ2-2 | TRBV27 | CASSLMSGTGELFF
TRBJ2-5 | TRBV2 | CASSEAGTGGMMEETQYF
TRBJ2-7 | TRBV5-1 | CASSVSGTHSYEQYF
TRBJ2-1 | TRBV4-1 | CASSQEGPLSLRNEQFF
- | TRBV12-3/TRBV12-4 | CASSYARAGVPDEQYF
TRBJ2-1 | TRBV20-1 | CSATTSGRINEQFF
TRBJ2-1 | TRBV9 | CASKRGSTYNEQFF
TRBJ2-7 | TRBV5-1 | CASSTGQGQGQYF
TRBJ2-3 | TRBV15 | CATSRDMRPGDTDTQYF
TRBJ2-1 | TRBV9 | CASSPGDQTYNEQFF
TRBJ2-2 | TRBV7-7 | CASSPGLSTGELFF
TRBJ2-7 | TRBV6-7 | CASSYFKAATYEQYF
TRBJ1-1 | TRBV29-1 | CSARQGRTEAFF
TRBJ1-4 | TRBV4-2 | CASSQEAVSATNEKLFF